These 23 T cell receptor beta chains came from one sample sequenced in a study of blood T cell repertoires in COVID-19. Profiled with immunoSEQ multiplex PCR; TCRdb holds only in-frame clones, not every one. This sample yields hundreds of thousands of clones, of which roughly nine tenths are seen a single time; over 2% belongs to the top ten. The sequenced sample was PBMCs or T cells enriched from blood (not recorded which). The receptors shown here come from a woman under 30 who had recovered from COVID-19.

V is TRBV18 and J is TRBJ2-6; 7 positions agree with TRBD2. Germline assignment: CDR1 KGHSH and CDR2 LQKENI. The J segment lost 0 bases and the V segment lost 6 bases, leaving 11 bases of the junction unmatched. The CDR3 is 18 residues long. The CDR3 nucleotides are TGTGCCAGCTCCAAAAGCGGGGCGCCCCCCTCTGGGGCCAACGTCCTGACTTTC. Its translation: CASSKSGAPPSGANVLTF.

This clone appeared once. The gene calls are TRBV13 and TRBJ2-7; 11 bases line up with TRBD2. The V and J ends lost 5 bases and 4 bases, in that order; junction bases with no gene match: 13. This CDR3 is built from 17 residues. Germline loops: CDR1 PRHDT, CDR2 FYEKMQ (reference sequence). The CDR3 DNA is TGTGCCAGCAGCCCCGGGGAACTAGCGGGGGTTGCTTACGAGCAGTACTTC. Its translation is CASSPGELAGVAYEQYF. The variable domain in full, completed from reference TRBV13 and TRBJ2-7, reads AAGVIQSPRHLIKEKRETATLKCYPIPRHDTVYWYQQGPGQDPQFLISFYEKMQSDKGSIPDRFSAQQFSDYHSELNMSSLELGDSALYFCASSPGELAGVAYEQYFGPGTRLTVT.

This clone has a single count. The V call is TRBV27, the J call TRBJ1-1; 8 bases fit TRBD1. This CDR3 contains 15 residues. The trim removed 7 bases at V and 0 bases at J, leaving 7 bases unmatched. Looked up from germline, CDR1 is MNHEY and CDR2 is SMNVEV (reference sequence). In nucleotides, the CDR3 is TGTGCCAGCACCCTGACAGGGGCTTTGAACACTGAAGCTTTCTTT. This translates into CASTLTGALNTEAFF.

This chain joins TRBV11-2 and TRBJ1-1; TRBD1 agrees at 10 bases. The CDR3 consists of 18 residues. With V trimmed by 4 bases and J by 0 bases, 11 bases remained unmatched. Looked up from germline, CDR1 is SGHAT and CDR2 is FQNNGV. CDR3 amino acids: CASSSHATGGLMNTEAFF. CDR3 sequence (DNA): TGTGCCAGCAGCTCTCACGCGACAGGGGGCCTCATGAACACTGAAGCTTTCTTT.

This rearrangement joins TRBV6-5 to TRBJ1-1; D is perhaps TRBD1 (5 bases). V was shortened by 4 bases and J by 3 bases, with 9 bases between the two germline ends. In germline, CDR1 is MNHEY, CDR2 SVGAGI. The CDR3 extends over 13 amino acids. CDR3 residues: CASSWGDHTEAFF. CDR3 sequence (DNA): TGTGCCAGCAGTTGGGGGGACCACACTGAAGCTTTCTTT.

The V and J genes are TRBV19 and TRBJ2-7, with D possibly TRBD1 on 6 matching bases. CDR1 and CDR2 from the germline V gene are LNHDA and SQIVND (reference sequence). The V and J ends lost 1 base and 2 bases respectively, with 9 bases between them. CDR3 length equals 14 residues. The CDR3 loop is CASSIAQGTYEQYF. In DNA, the CDR3 is TGTGCCAGTAGTATAGCACAGGGAACCTACGAGCAGTACTTC. Complete variable domain (other parts from reference TRBV19 and TRBJ2-7): DGGITQSPKYLFRKEGQNVTLSCEQNLNHDAMYWYRQDPGQGLRLIYYSQIVNDFQKGDIAEGYSVSREKKESFPLTVTSAQKNPTAFYLCASSIAQGTYEQYFGPGTRLTVT.

The rearrangement joins TRBV19 to TRBJ1-2; D uncertain. The V end was cut by 7 bases, the J end by 2 bases, with 14 bases between. The CDR3 runs 14 residues. Germline values: CDR1 LNHDA, CDR2 SQIVND (reference sequence). This CDR3 is CASNTDNTNYGYTF. In nucleotides, the CDR3 is TGTGCCAGTAACACCGACAATACGAACTATGGCTACACCTTC.

The chain has TRBV28 and TRBJ1-4, with D uncertain. Trimming removed 8 bases at V and 8 bases at J, with 15 bases between. The CDR3 consists of 13 residues. Germline assignment: CDR1 MDHEN and CDR2 SYDVKM. In DNA form, the CDR3 reads TGTGCCAGCGGGAGACGGGTTGAGGAAAAACTGTTTTTT. Protein product: CASGRRVEEKLFF.

The chain is built from TRBV11-2 and TRBJ2-3, with D maybe TRBD1 (5 bases). Germline V gives CDR1 SGHAT, CDR2 FQNNGV. Trimming left V 1 base short and J 2 bases short, with 13 bases between. The CDR3 covers 16 residues. CDR3 region: CASSLVGGAPTDTQYF. The CDR3 coding sequence is TGTGCCAGCAGCTTAGTGGGTGGGGCCCCCACAGATACGCAGTATTTT.

V usage is TRBV5-6 and J usage is TRBJ2-2, with a possible D match to TRBD2 (5 bases). CDR3 length equals 17 residues. CDR1 SGHDT and CDR2 YYEEEE come from the germline V gene. The V end was cut by 0 bases, the J end by 4 bases, with 16 bases between. CDR3 region: CASSLAKRLARTGELFF. The CDR3 DNA reads as TGTGCCAGCAGCTTGGCAAAAAGGTTAGCGCGCACCGGGGAGCTGTTTTTT.

The genes are TRBV28 and TRBJ2-7; perhaps TRBD2 as D (5 bases). Between the trimmed V and J ends, which lost 7 bases and 8 bases, there was a span of 15 bases. This CDR3 has 12 amino acids. Germline loops: CDR1 MDHEN, CDR2 SYDVKM. The CDR3 loop is CASTPPRGKQYF. The DNA for the CDR3 is TGTGCCAGCACCCCCCCCCGGGGTAAGCAGTACTTC.

The chain's CDR3 is CASSRRGTSGGMTNTGELFF. CDR3 coding DNA: TGTGCCAGTAGTCGGCGCGGGACTAGCGGGGGGATGACGAACACCGGGGAGCTGTTTTTT. This chain links TRBV19 with TRBJ2-2, with 15 bases matching TRBD2. Germline values: CDR1 LNHDA, CDR2 SQIVND (reference sequence). The CDR3 totals 20 residues. V trimming: 5 bases; J trimming: 0 bases; junction bases outside the gene matches: 10.

The genes are TRBV6-5 and TRBJ1-2; 11 nucleotides line up with TRBD1. The CDR3 loop spans 15 amino acids. The V gene's germline CDR1 is MNHEY and CDR2 SVGAGI. The ends lost 5 bases at V and 5 bases at J; junction bases unmatched: 7. The CDR3 reads CASSRGQGVKYGYTF. CDR3 nucleotide sequence: TGTGCCAGCAGTCGGGGACAGGGGGTCAAGTATGGCTACACCTTC.

The chain carries TRBV5-1 and TRBJ2-1; 14 nucleotides agree with TRBD2. CDR3 length: 15 amino acids. Germline V gene lookup returns CDR1 SGHRS and CDR2 YFSETQ. The ends lost 3 bases at V and 9 bases at J; junction bases unmatched: 5. The CDR3 coding sequence is TGCGCCAGCAGCTGGGGGACTAGCGGGGGTCGTGAGCAGTTCTTC. It specifies CASSWGTSGGREQFF.

This chain uses TRBV19 with TRBJ2-1; 10 bases fit TRBD2. V shed 3 bases, J shed 5 bases, and the junction held 7 bases outside the gene matches. From germline, CDR1 is LNHDA and CDR2 SQIVND (reference sequence). CDR3 length equals 16 residues. The CDR3 region is CASSILSGGPNNEQFF. The CDR3 nucleotides are TGTGCCAGTAGTATCCTTAGCGGGGGGCCCAACAATGAGCAGTTCTTC.

The chain uses TRBV9 and TRBJ1-2, with D possibly matching TRBD1 (5 bases). This CDR3 contains 16 residues. Trimming left V 0 bases short and J 3 bases short, with 15 bases between. Germline V gene lookup returns CDR1 SGDLS and CDR2 YYNGEE. In DNA, the CDR3 is TGTGCCAGCAGCGTAGAAGGTTCGGGGGTCTACTATGGCTACACCTTC. Protein sequence: CASSVEGSGVYYGYTF.

This clone was seen only once. J is TRBJ2-3 and V is TRBV3-1 (or the pseudogene TRBV3-2); 8 nucleotides agree with TRBD2. The V segment lost 1 base and the J segment 5 bases; nucleotides outside the gene matches: 5. CDR1 and CDR2 from the germline V gene are LGHDT and YNNKEL (reference sequence). The CDR3 totals 15 residues. The CDR3 loop is CASSQVAGGGDTQYF. The CDR3 region has the DNA TGTGCCAGCAGCCAAGTTGCGGGGGGAGGAGATACGCAGTATTTT.

The chain is built from TRBV6-6 and TRBJ1-1; 12 nucleotides line up with TRBD1. Per germline, CDR1 MNHNY and CDR2 SVGAGI (reference sequence). With 5 bases clipped from V and 6 bases from J, the junction kept 7 bases outside the gene matches. This CDR3 contains 15 residues. CDR3 DNA sequence: TGTGCCAGCAGTCAACCGGGACAGGGGGCGGCTGAAGCTTTCTTT. This codes for CASSQPGQGAAEAFF.

The chain carries TRBV5-4 and TRBJ1-2; 8 bases line up with TRBD1. This CDR3 contains 17 residues. With 0 bases clipped from V and 8 bases from J, the junction kept 15 bases outside the gene matches. Germline CDR1 and CDR2: SGHNT and YYREEE (reference sequence). The DNA for the CDR3 is TGTGCCAGCAGCTTGGATCCGACAGGGGATAGGAATAGGGGCTACACCTTC. Protein product: CASSLDPTGDRNRGYTF.

The chain couples TRBV5-1 to TRBJ1-1; D may be TRBD1 (6 bases). Trimming stripped 4 bases from V and 6 bases from J, with 13 bases between. This CDR3 is built from 13 residues. Germline V gene sequence: CDR1 SGHRS, CDR2 YFSETQ. The DNA for the CDR3 is TGCGCCAGCAGCCCCCAGTGGGGGCCTGAAGCTTTCTTT. Translating gives CASSPQWGPEAFF.

The chain uses TRBV5-1 and TRBJ2-5, with D maybe TRBD2 (5 bases). The CDR3 has 13 amino acids. With 2 bases removed from V and 5 bases from J, the gap between germline ends came to 10 bases. CDR1 is SGHRS, CDR2 YFSETQ, per germline. CDR3 protein: CASSFTRLETQYF. For the CDR3, the DNA is TGCGCCAGCAGCTTTACTAGGTTGGAGACCCAGTACTTC.

This clone has only one observation. The chain carries TRBV7-2 and TRBJ2-3; no firm D call. Germline V gene sequence: CDR1 SGHTA, CDR2 FQGNSA. The CDR3 is 14 residues long. Trimming removed 4 bases from V and 5 bases from J, with 13 bases in between. CDR3 region: CASSSRSTGDTQYF. The CDR3 region has the DNA TGTGCCAGCAGCTCCCGGTCTACGGGAGATACGCAGTATTTT.

The chain links TRBV30 to TRBJ2-2, with D possibly TRBD1 on 6 matching bases. The CDR3 contains 15 residues. The germline gives CDR1 GTSNPN, CDR2 SVGIG (reference sequence). Trimming took 2 bases from V and 0 from J, leaving 10 bases between them. Written as DNA, the CDR3 is TGTGCCTGGAGTCCCGGGACAACGAACACCGGGGAGCTGTTTTTT. This codes for CAWSPGTTNTGELFF.